A selection of T cell receptor beta chains follows, all from one sample in a study of T cell responses to AZD1222 COVID-19 vaccine. Some clones are missing from TCRdb's copy, which holds only in-frame ones; the method was immunoSEQ multiplex PCR. The table shows 150,000 to 200,000 clones, with more than 85% occurring only once. The specimen was peripheral blood, collected on day 0 of AZD1222 vaccination. The receptors here all came from an adult in good health. The CDR3 runs from the conserved cysteine through the conserved F or W. D genes are given only for firm matches. Rows may omit the clone size; those that give it use once, few, many or a size class.

>TRBJ2-2|TRBV5-1|TRBD2|NA
TGCGCCAGCAGCTTGCGGTCAGGGACTAGCGGGGGGAACACCGGGGAGCTGTTTTTT
CASSLRSGTSGGNTGELFF
>TRBJ1-5|TRBV28|NA|NA
TGTGCCAGCAGCCCGGACGGGTTCAGATATAGCAATCAGCCCCAGCATTTT
CASSPDGFRYSNQPQHF
>TRBJ2-7|TRBV30|TRBD1|NA
TGTGCCTGGAGTGTCAAGACAGGGCGGTCCTACGAGCAGTACTTC
CAWSVKTGRSYEQYF
>TRBJ2-7|TRBV28|NA|NA
TGTGCCAGCAGTCTAGGGACCTACGAGCAGTACTTC
CASSLGTYEQYF
>TRBJ1-1|TRBV4-1|TRBD1|NA
TGCGCCAGCAGCCTCCTCGGCGGTAAGGGGGCGAGCATGAACACTGAAGCTTTCTTT
CASSLLGGKGASMNTEAFF
>TRBJ1-4|TRBV4-2|TRBD1|NA
TGTGCCAGCAGCCACCCCGGACAGGGCCTGGTCGGCGAAAAACTGTTTTTT
CASSHPGQGLVGEKLFF
>TRBJ1-5|TRBV11-2|NA|NA
TGTGCCAGCAGCCTTATAGAGGACTCGGCCCAGCATTTT
CASSLIEDSAQHF
>TRBJ1-2|TRBV9|NA|NA
TGTGCCAGCAGCCCCCACCACAACAGACTTCATGGCTACACCTTC
CASSPHHNRLHGYTF
>TRBJ2-5|TRBV24-1|TRBD1|NA
TGTGCCACCGGGGGGGACAGGGGGCGCAAGGAGACCCAGTACTTC
CATGGDRGRKETQYF
>TRBJ1-6|TRBV3-1/TRBV3-2|NA|NA
TGTGCCAGCAGCCAAGGGGGCCAAAATTCACCCCTCCACTTT
CASSQGGQNSPLHF
>TRBJ1-1|TRBV28|NA|NA
TGTGCCAGCAGACCCTGGACCGTTATGAACACTGAAGCTTTCTTT
CASRPWTVMNTEAFF
>TRBJ1-4|TRBV2|NA|NA
TGTGCCAGCACATCGAAAAGGGAAAAACTGTTTTTT
CASTSKREKLFF
>TRBJ2-7|TRBV27|NA|NA
TGTGCCAGCAGAAAAATCCGCGGCCAGGCGTACGAGCAGTACTTC
CASRKIRGQAYEQYF
>TRBJ1-6|TRBV2|TRBD1|once
TGTGCCAGCAGACCTGGTACTACCGGGACAGCAAATAATTCACCCCTCCACTTT
CASRPGTTGTANNSPLHF
>TRBJ1-1|TRBV14|NA|NA
TGTGCCAGCAGCCAAGAAGGAGGGGACGCACGCACTGAAGCTTTCTTT
CASSQEGGDARTEAFF
>TRBJ1-5|TRBV2|TRBD1|NA
TGTGCCAGCAGGGCGACAGGGGCGCCCCAGCATTTT
CASRATGAPQHF
>TRBJ2-5|TRBV11-1|NA|NA
TGTGCCAGCAGCCCCTCGCCGTCCCAAGAGACCCAGTACTTC
CASSPSPSQETQYF
>TRBJ2-1|TRBV4-1|TRBD2|NA
TGCGCCAGCAGCCAAGATCTAGCGGGGGCTAGCAATGAGCAGTTCTTC
CASSQDLAGASNEQFF
>TRBJ2-5|TRBV7-2|TRBD2|NA
TGTGCCAGCAGACCGGGGTCGTCTAGCGGGGGCCGGGGGGAGACCCAGTACTTC
CASRPGSSSGGRGETQYF
>TRBJ2-1|TRBV10-2|TRBD2|once
TGCGCCAGCTGGGGGGGTGAGCAGTTCTTC
CASWGGEQFF
>TRBJ1-2|TRBV6-5|TRBD1|NA
TGTGCCAGCAGTTACGGGGCAGGGGGCAACTATGGCTACACCTTC
CASSYGAGGNYGYTF
>TRBJ2-7|TRBV6-2/TRBV6-3|TRBD2|NA
TGTGCCAGCAGTACCCGACTAGCGGGGGCTCTAATCTACGAGCAGTACTTC
CASSTRLAGALIYEQYF
>TRBJ2-2|TRBV7-8|TRBD1|NA
TGTGCCAGCAGCCAACAGGGGGCGCCGATCGGGGAGCTGTTTTTT
CASSQQGAPIGELFF
>TRBJ1-5|TRBV19|TRBD1|NA
TGTGCCAGTAGTACATACAGGGGTAGCAATCAGCCCCAGCATTTT
CASSTYRGSNQPQHF
>TRBJ1-5|TRBV3-1/TRBV3-2|NA|NA
TGTGCCAGCAGCCTAGGAACACAATATAGCAATCAGCCCCAGCATTTT
CASSLGTQYSNQPQHF
>TRBJ1-2|TRBV7-2|NA|NA
TGTGCCAGCAGCTTAGATGGCAGCTATGGCTACACCTTC
CASSLDGSYGYTF
>TRBJ1-4|TRBV18|TRBD1|once
TGTGCCAGCTCAGGCCCCGGGACAGGAAATGAAAAACTGTTTTTT
CASSGPGTGNEKLFF
>TRBJ1-2|TRBV19|NA|once
TGTGCCAGTAGTATAGCCAGGGAACGCGACTATGGCTACACCTTC
CASSIARERDYGYTF
>TRBJ1-2|TRBV7-2|TRBD1|NA
TGTGCCAGCAGCGTAACAGGGGGAACCTGGTACGGCTACACCTTC
CASSVTGGTWYGYTF
>TRBJ1-5|TRBV19|NA|NA
TGTGCCAGTAGTATCTATTCCCATCAGCCCCAGCATTTT
CASSIYSHQPQHF
>TRBJ2-7|TRBV2|NA|NA
TGTGCCAGCGGGACCCGCCTCACCTACGAGCAGTACTTC
CASGTRLTYEQYF
>TRBJ1-6|TRBV28|TRBD1|NA
TGTGCCAGCAGAAAGGGCCGGGACAGGGTTAATTCACCCCTCCACTTT
CASRKGRDRVNSPLHF
>TRBJ1-2|TRBV3-1/TRBV3-2|NA|NA
TGTGCCAGCAGCCAAGATGTAGGGGGGCCGATTGGCTACACCTTC
CASSQDVGGPIGYTF
>TRBJ1-4|TRBV28|NA|once
NA
CASSSSTGGGEKLFF
>TRBJ2-5|TRBV30|NA|NA
TGTGCCGGAGGGACTTTAGAGACCCAGTACTTC
CAGGTLETQYF
>TRBJ2-3|TRBV9|NA|NA
TGTGCCAGCAGCGTAGAGGGCCTCTCGAGGGATACGCAGTATTTT
CASSVEGLSRDTQYF
>TRBJ2-3|TRBV2|TRBD1|NA
TGTGCCACTTTGAAAAAGCTAATAGGGACAGGTTCAGAAGATACGCAGTATTTT
CATLKKLIGTGSEDTQYF
>TRBJ1-1|TRBV7-9|NA|NA
TGTGCCAGCAGCTCCCAATCCCGGGACACTGAAGCTTTCTTT
CASSSQSRDTEAFF